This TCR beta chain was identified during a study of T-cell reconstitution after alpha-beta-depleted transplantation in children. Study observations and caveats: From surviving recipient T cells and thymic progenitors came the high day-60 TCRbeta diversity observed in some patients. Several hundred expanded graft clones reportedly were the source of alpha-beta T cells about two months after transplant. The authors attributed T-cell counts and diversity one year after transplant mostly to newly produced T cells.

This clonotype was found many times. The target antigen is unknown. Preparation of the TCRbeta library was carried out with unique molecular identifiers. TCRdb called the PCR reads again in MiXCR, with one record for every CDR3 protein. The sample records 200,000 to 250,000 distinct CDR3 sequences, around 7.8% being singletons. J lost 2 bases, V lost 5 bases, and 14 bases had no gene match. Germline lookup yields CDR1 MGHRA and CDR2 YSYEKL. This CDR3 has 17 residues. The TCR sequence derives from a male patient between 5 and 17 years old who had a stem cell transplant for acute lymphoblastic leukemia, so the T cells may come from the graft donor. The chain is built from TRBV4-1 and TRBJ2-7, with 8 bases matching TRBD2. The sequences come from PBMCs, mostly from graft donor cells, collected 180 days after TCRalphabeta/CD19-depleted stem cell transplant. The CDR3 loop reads CASSWHPRAGVTYEQYF. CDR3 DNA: TGCGCCAGCAGCTGGCATCCGCGAGCGGGAGTTACCTACGAGCAGTACTTC.